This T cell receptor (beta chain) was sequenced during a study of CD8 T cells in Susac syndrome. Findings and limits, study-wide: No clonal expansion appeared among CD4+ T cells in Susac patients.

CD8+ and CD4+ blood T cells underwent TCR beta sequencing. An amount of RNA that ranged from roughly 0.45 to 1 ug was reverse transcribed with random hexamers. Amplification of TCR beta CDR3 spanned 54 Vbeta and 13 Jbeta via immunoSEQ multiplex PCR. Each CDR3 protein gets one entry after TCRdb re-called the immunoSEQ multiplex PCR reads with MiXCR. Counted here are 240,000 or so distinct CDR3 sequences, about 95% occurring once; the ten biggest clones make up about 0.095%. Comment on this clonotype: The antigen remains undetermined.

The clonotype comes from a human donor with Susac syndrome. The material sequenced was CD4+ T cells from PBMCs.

CDR3 residues: CAWSVGIPRAFF. The DNA for the CDR3 is TGTGCCTGGAGTGTAGGAATTCCGAGGGCTTTCTTT. The chain carries TRBV30 and TRBJ1-1, with no clear D. The CDR3 extends over 12 amino acids. From germline, CDR1 is GTSNPN and CDR2 SVGIG (reference sequence). The V gene lost 0 bases and the J gene lost 11 bases, with 13 bases spanning the gap.